These 31 T cell receptor beta chains were sequenced from one sample in a study of regulatory T cells in long-lasting Graves disease. Time point described: persistent/refractory GD, antithyroid drugs over 5 years with positive TRAb. RNA extracted from PBMCs served as the sequencing template. Sequencing libraries for TCR beta were prepared with iRepertoire HTBI primers and Arm-PCR of CDR3 regions. TCRdb fed the multiplex PCR reads into MiXCR, producing one record per CDR3 protein. The sample lists about 470,000 distinct CDR3 sequences; 20% to 25% were seen once. Sequenced material: peripheral blood mononuclear cells (PBMCs), taken when the disease was refractory, from a patient treated with antithyroid drugs. All receptors derive from a female donor with Graves disease.

Turning to this clonotype: It may be a read error: a sequence one base away is much more abundant. Here the CDR3 DNA reads TGTGCCACCACCGATCAATTAGGGGGGCAGCCCCAGCATTTT. Residues: CATTDQLGGQPQHF. V is TRBV6-1 and J is TRBJ1-5, with D possibly matching TRBD1 (6 bases). Looked up from germline, CDR1 is MNHNS and CDR2 is SASEGT. V was shortened by 10 bases and J by 7 bases, with 20 bases between the two germline ends. CDR3 size: 14 residues.

This clonotype occurred many times. The J gene is TRBJ2-2, the V gene TRBV6-1, with 8 nucleotides matching TRBD1. This CDR3 is 15 amino acids long. Germline V gene data show CDR1 as MNHNS and CDR2 as SASEGT. V trimming: 5 bases; J trimming: 6 bases; junction bases outside the gene matches: 8. Here the CDR3 DNA reads TGTGCCAGCAGTCCACGGACAGGGAGTCCCGGGGAGCTGTTTTTT. It is translated as CASSPRTGSPGELFF.

With respect to this clonotype: A single base separates this from a much larger clone, so it may be a read error. The rearrangement uses TRBV10-3 and TRBJ1-5; TRBD1 might be the D (5 bases). The CDR3 sequence is 17 residues long. V lost 11 bases and J lost 4, with 27 bases in between. The germline gives CDR1 ENHRY, CDR2 SYGVKD. The CDR3 DNA sequence: TGTGCCTCACGGCGGGGAGGGGACGGAAATCGGAATCAGCCCCAGCATTTT. It translates to CASRRGGDGNRNQPQHF.

In its sample, this clonotype was seen many times. The rearrangement joins TRBV6-1 to TRBJ1-4, with a weak D call TRBD1 (6 bases). The CDR3 runs 13 residues. Trimming removed 5 bases at V and 7 bases at J, with 11 bases between. The germline V gene encodes CDR1 MNHNS and CDR2 SASEGT. CDR3: CASSRGGREKLFF. In DNA form, the CDR3 reads TGTGCCAGCAGTCGCGGGGGGCGTGAAAAACTGTTTTTT.

This clonotype appeared many times. This sequence joins TRBV5-1 and TRBJ1-1; no clear D gene. Per germline, CDR1 SGHRS and CDR2 YFSETQ. V lost 3 bases and J lost 1, with 13 bases in between. The CDR3 has 15 residues. The CDR3 protein is CASSSPGRGNTEAFF. The CDR3 DNA reads as TGCGCCAGCAGCTCCCCCGGACGAGGGAACACTGAAGCTTTCTTT. The full variable domain, in which reference TRBV5-1 and TRBJ1-1 provide the parts outside the CDR3, is KAGVTQTPRYLIKTRGQQVTLSCSPISGHRSVSWYQQTPGQGLQFLFEYFSETQRNKGNFPGRFSGRQFSNSRSEMNVSTLELGDSALYLCASSSPGRGNTEAFFGQGTRLTVV.

This clonotype was counted between two and nine times. V is TRBV5-5 and J is TRBJ2-1; 8 nucleotides agree with TRBD2. CDR3 size: 20 residues. Trimming took 5 bases from V and 1 from J; bases not matched to a gene: 20. CDR1 is SGHKS and CDR2 is YYEKEE in the germline V gene (reference sequence). CDR3 protein: CASRWGGSAAGGWSYNEQFF. DNA for the CDR3: TGTGCCAGCAGATGGGGGGGGTCGGCGGCGGGAGGTTGGTCCTACAATGAGCAGTTCTTC.

In this sample, this clonotype turned up many times. V and J are TRBV11-2 and TRBJ1-6; D perhaps matches TRBD1 (6 bases). CDR3 size: 16 residues. The germline CDR1 and CDR2 sequences are SGHAT and FQNNGV. The V end was cut by 1 base, the J end by 7 bases, with 14 bases between. The CDR3 spells CASSLASGQGNSPLHF. CDR3 coding DNA: TGTGCCAGCAGCTTAGCCTCCGGGCAGGGGAATTCACCCCTCCACTTT. The full variable domain, rest sourced from reference TRBV11-2 and TRBJ1-6, is EAGVAQSPRYKIIEKRQSVAFWCNPISGHATLYWYQQILGQGPKLLIQFQNNGVVDDSQLPKDRFSAERLKGVDSTLKIQPAKLEDSAVYLCASSLASGQGNSPLHFGNGTRLTVT.

This clonotype has more than one count but fewer than ten. This chain joins TRBV5-5 and TRBJ2-7; no firm D call. Germline lookup yields CDR1 SGHKS and CDR2 YYEKEE (reference sequence). The CDR3 totals 12 residues. Trimming cost V 1 base and J 4 bases, with 6 bases left between them. CDR3 region: CASSLFRYEQYF. The CDR3 nucleotides read TGTGCCAGCAGCTTGTTCAGATACGAGCAGTACTTC.

This clonotype came up many times. The chain joins TRBV2 to TRBJ1-1; 9 bases fit TRBD1. Looked up from germline, CDR1 is SNHLY and CDR2 is FYNNEI. The CDR3 loop spans 15 amino acids. Losses at the gene ends were 6 bases for V and 3 bases for J; bases not matched to a gene: 8. Here the CDR3 reads CASRKDRGWDTEAFF. In DNA form, the CDR3 reads TGTGCCAGCAGGAAGGACAGGGGTTGGGACACTGAAGCTTTCTTT.

Many counts were recorded for this clonotype. The J gene is TRBJ2-2, the V gene TRBV27; 7 positions agree with TRBD2. Trimming cost V 6 bases and J 4 bases; bases outside gene matches: 5. The CDR3 consists of 14 residues. Germline assignment: CDR1 MNHEY and CDR2 SMNVEV (reference sequence). The DNA of the CDR3 is TGTGCCAGCAGCTTGGGGGGGTTCACCGGGGAGCTGTTTTTT. The encoded protein is CASSLGGFTGELFF.

The V call is TRBV7-9, the J call TRBJ1-2; D gene uncertain. Germline loops: CDR1 SEHNR, CDR2 FQNEAQ (reference sequence). V lost 3 bases and J lost 2, with 13 bases in between. This CDR3 has 15 amino acids. CDR3 bases: TGTGCCAGCAGCTTGGGCCACGGACCAAACTATGGCTACACCTTC. Protein product: CASSLGHGPNYGYTF.

For this clonotype: The conserved phenylalanine or tryptophan normally closing the CDR3 is absent here, so this likely arose from a read error. The rearrangement links TRBV13 to TRBJ1-2; D remains unclear. The CDR3 is 17 amino acids. Germline CDR1 reads PRHDT; CDR2 reads FYEKMQ (reference sequence). The V end lost 5 bases, the J end lost 7 bases, and 26 bases lay between the germline ends. The CDR3 loop reads CASSLIDQDTRSSGYTL. The CDR3 coding sequence is TGTGCCAGCAGCCTAATAGACCAAGACACCCGTTCGAGTGGCTACACCCTC.

Comments on this clonotype: The CDR3 does not close with the conserved phenylalanine or tryptophan, likely indicating a read error. The V call is TRBV6-1, the J call TRBJ2-2; TRBD1 matches at 9 bases. V was clipped by 6 bases and J by 4 bases; unmatched bases: 6. CDR1 is MNHNS, CDR2 SASEGT, per germline. The CDR3 is 15 residues long. CDR3 protein: CASRRRTGATGELFL. Written as DNA, the CDR3 is TGTGCCAGCAGGCGTCGGACAGGGGCCACCGGGGAGCTGTTTCTT.

This clonotype came up many times. V is TRBV7-9 and J is TRBJ2-5; TRBD1 agrees at 8 bases. This CDR3 spans 17 amino acids. CDR1 and CDR2 from the germline V gene are SEHNR and FQNEAQ (reference sequence). Germline trimming cut 3 bases from V and 2 bases from J; bases unmatched to any gene: 11. The CDR3 DNA sequence: TGTGCCAGCAGCTTCCTCTTCGGACAGGGACCTCAAGAGACCCAGTACTTC. It codes for CASSFLFGQGPQETQYF. Supplemented by reference TRBV7-9 and TRBJ2-5, the full variable domain reads DTGVSQNPRHKITKRGQNVTFRCDPISEHNRLYWYRQTLGQGPEFLTYFQNEAQLEKSRLLSDRFSAERPKGSFSTLEIQRTEQGDSAMYLCASSFLFGQGPQETQYFGPGTRLLVL.

This clonotype was counted ten times or more. The rearrangement links TRBV7-3 to TRBJ1-1; the D gene is possibly TRBD1 (5 bases). The V gene's germline CDR1 is SGHTA and CDR2 FQGTGA. V was shortened by 2 bases and J by 5 bases, with 9 bases between the two germline ends. CDR3 length: 13 amino acids. CDR3 nucleotides: TGTGCCAGCAGCTTACAGGGTTGGACTGAAGCTTTCTTT. Encoded protein: CASSLQGWTEAFF.

This clonotype was counted ten times or more. This chain uses TRBV28 with TRBJ1-1; D possibly corresponds to TRBD1 (5 bases). This CDR3 contains 15 residues. Germline V gene lookup returns CDR1 MDHEN and CDR2 SYDVKM. The germline V and J ends were trimmed by 5 bases and 6 bases, with 19 bases remaining between them. The CDR3 sequence is CASSPSGRGYAEAFF. The CDR3 DNA reads TGTGCCAGCAGTCCTTCTGGGAGGGGCTATGCTGAAGCTTTCTTT.

This clonotype was seen once. This rearrangement joins TRBV5-1 to TRBJ1-5, with 9 bases identical to TRBD1. V was clipped by 2 bases and J by 5 bases; unmatched bases: 5. The CDR3 is 15 amino acids. Per the germline V gene, CDR1 is SGHRS and CDR2 is YFSETQ. CDR3 nucleotide sequence: TGCGCCAGCAGCTTACAGGGGGCCTATGATCAGCCCCAGCATTTT. Translation: CASSLQGAYDQPQHF.

This clonotype was recorded many times. The chain uses TRBV12-5 and TRBJ1-1; 11 bases align to TRBD1. V was clipped by 1 base and J by 1 base; unmatched bases: 2. Germline CDR1 LGHNT, CDR2 FRNRAP. The CDR3 spans 16 residues. The CDR3 DNA is TGTGCTAGTGGTTTGGCGGGGACAGGGGGGAACACTGAAGCTTTCTTT. It codes for CASGLAGTGGNTEAFF.

This clonotype was recorded a few times. The chain joins TRBV19 to TRBJ1-5, with D maybe TRBD1 (6 bases). This CDR3 contains 14 residues. Trimming took 4 bases from V and 5 from J, leaving 12 bases between them. The V gene's germline CDR1 is LNHDA and CDR2 SQIVND (reference sequence). Here the CDR3 reads CASSKWRGDQPQHF. CDR3 in DNA: TGTGCCAGTAGTAAATGGAGGGGGGATCAGCCCCAGCATTTT.

This clonotype was counted at least ten times. The chain recombines TRBV29-1 with TRBJ1-1; D is undetermined. The CDR3 has 13 residues. Deletions cut 4 bases from V and 1 base from J, with 10 bases between. Looked up from germline, CDR1 is SQVTM and CDR2 is ANQGSEA. CDR3 in amino acids: CSVGGGQNTEAFF. The DNA for the CDR3 is TGCAGCGTTGGGGGAGGTCAGAACACTGAAGCTTTCTTT.

This clonotype occurred many times. CDR3 amino acids: CASSTHTGAQYF. The DNA for the CDR3 is TGTGCCAGCAGTACTCATACAGGGGCCCAGTACTTC. V is TRBV6-1 and J is TRBJ2-5; 7 nucleotides agree with TRBD1. J was trimmed by 9 bases and V by 5 bases; bases with no gene match: 6. Germline-derived CDR1 and CDR2 are MNHNS and SASEGT. This CDR3 spans 12 amino acids.

This clonotype appeared many times. The chain joins TRBV28 to TRBJ2-7, with TRBD1 identical over 8 bases. V trimming: 6 bases; J trimming: 4 bases; junction bases outside the gene matches: 8. The CDR3 has 14 residues. The germline CDR1 and CDR2 sequences are MDHEN and SYDVKM. The CDR3 bases are TGTGCCAGCAGAAACGGACAGGGTAGGTACGAGCAGTACTTC. It encodes CASRNGQGRYEQYF.

This clonotype has at least ten counts. The rearrangement links TRBV7-2 to TRBJ2-5; 9 bases are shared with TRBD1. This CDR3 contains 14 residues. Germline V CDR1 and CDR2: SGHTA, FQGNSA. J lost 4 bases, V lost 5 bases, and 5 bases had no gene match. The DNA of the CDR3 is TGTGCCAGCAGCAAAACAGGGGGCGGAGAGACCCAGTACTTC. Protein sequence: CASSKTGGGETQYF.

The J gene is TRBJ1-2, the V gene TRBV5-1; a possible D gene is TRBD1 (5 bases). The germline V gene encodes CDR1 SGHRS and CDR2 YFSETQ. V lost 7 bases to trimming and J lost 3 bases, with 16 bases between them. The CDR3 is 14 residues long. CDR3 DNA sequence: TGCGCCAGCGCCATCGGGAGGGGCTACTATGGCTACACCTTC. Its protein product is CASAIGRGYYGYTF.

This chain links TRBV3-1 with TRBJ1-2, with a tentative D call TRBD1 (5 bases). This CDR3 has 14 amino acids. With 4 bases removed from V and 2 bases from J, the gap between germline ends came to 11 bases. From germline, CDR1 is LGHDT and CDR2 YNNKEL (reference sequence). CDR3 loop: CASSPRDRNYGYTF. The DNA for the CDR3 is TGTGCCAGCAGCCCCCGGGACCGAAACTATGGCTACACCTTC. The full variable domain, completed using reference TRBV3-1 and TRBJ1-2, is DTAVSQTPKYLVTQMGNDKSIKCEQNLGHDTMYWYKQDSKKFLKIMFSYNNKELIINETVPNRFSPKSPDKAHLNLHINSLELGDSAVYFCASSPRDRNYGYTFGSGTRLTVV.

This clonotype has a count of ten or more. The chain is built from TRBV5-6 and TRBJ2-7; the match to TRBD1 covers 9 bases. The J segment lost 5 bases and the V segment lost 3 bases, leaving 6 bases of the junction unmatched. This CDR3 spans 14 amino acids. CDR1 and CDR2 from the germline V gene are SGHDT and YYEEEE. The CDR3 reads CASSSSGQGNEQYF. In nucleotides, the CDR3 is TGTGCCAGCAGCTCCTCGGGACAGGGAAACGAGCAGTACTTC.

The chain employs TRBV5-1 and TRBJ1-1, with TRBD1 as a possible D gene (5 bases). This CDR3 contains 16 residues. CDR1 and CDR2 from the germline V gene are SGHRS and YFSETQ. Trimming shortened V by 4 bases and J by 4 bases, and 20 bases separated the two germline ends. This CDR3 is CASSPDTGRGSTEAFF. The DNA for the CDR3 is TGCGCCAGCAGCCCGGACACGGGGCGGGGAAGCACTGAAGCTTTCTTT.

This clonotype has ten or more counts. The chain uses TRBV29-1 and TRBJ1-1, with 11 bases aligning to TRBD1. Germline assignment: CDR1 SQVTM and CDR2 ANQGSEA. The V and J ends lost 3 bases and 2 bases, in that order; junction bases with no gene match: 8. The CDR3 consists of 16 residues. Written as DNA, the CDR3 is TGCAGCGTTGACCCGGTTTGGACAGGGGGCAACACTGAAGCTTTCTTT. It translates to CSVDPVWTGGNTEAFF.

This clonotype was counted between two and nine times. The V call is TRBV6-9, the J call TRBJ1-5; the D gene is possibly TRBD1 (6 bases). V lost 4 bases and J 4 bases, leaving 17 bases between the germline ends. Per germline, CDR1 MNHGY and CDR2 SVAAGI. This CDR3 is built from 16 residues. The CDR3 region is CASSFPTGTGNQPQHF. As DNA, the CDR3 is TGTGCCAGCAGTTTCCCCACAGGGACGGGGAATCAGCCCCAGCATTTT.

This clonotype was seen more than once but under ten times. This rearrangement joins TRBV28 to TRBJ1-2; 8 positions match TRBD1. This CDR3 comprises 17 residues. Germline V gives CDR1 MDHEN, CDR2 SYDVKM. Trimming took 2 bases from V and 4 from J; bases not matched to a gene: 12. CDR3 loop: CASSLLLGQGGAYGYTF. The DNA for the CDR3 is TGTGCCAGCAGTTTACTCCTCGGACAGGGTGGTGCCTATGGCTACACCTTC.

V is TRBV14 and J is TRBJ1-1; D gene ambiguous. V was clipped by 4 bases and J by 4 bases, with 16 bases between them. The CDR3 covers 15 residues. Germline CDR1 is SGHDN and CDR2 is FVKESK. The CDR3 DNA follows: TGTGCCAGCAGCCGCAGGTACCAAGGTAGCACTGAAGCTTTCTTT. Protein sequence: CASSRRYQGSTEAFF.